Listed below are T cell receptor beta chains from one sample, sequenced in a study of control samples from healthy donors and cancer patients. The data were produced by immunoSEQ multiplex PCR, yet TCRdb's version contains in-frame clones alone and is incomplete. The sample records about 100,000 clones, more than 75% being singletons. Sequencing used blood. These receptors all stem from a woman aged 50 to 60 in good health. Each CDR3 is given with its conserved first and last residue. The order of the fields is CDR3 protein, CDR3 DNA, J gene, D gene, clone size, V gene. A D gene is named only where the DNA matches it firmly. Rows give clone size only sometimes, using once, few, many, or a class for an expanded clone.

CDR3 protein: CASSINRGLQEREIDGANVLTF
CDR3 DNA: TGTGCCAGCAGCATAAACAGGGGGCTCCAGGAGCGGGAGATAGATGGGGCCAACGTCCTGACTTTC
J gene: TRBJ2-6
D gene: NA
clone size: NA
V gene: TRBV9

CDR3 protein: CASSLRQGLEQYF
CDR3 DNA: TGTGCCAGCAGCTTACGACAGGGTCTCGAGCAGTACTTC
J gene: TRBJ2-7
D gene: TRBD1
clone size: once
V gene: TRBV7-2

CDR3 protein: CASRSGHRGEAFF
CDR3 DNA: TGTGCCAGCAGATCGGGGCACCGGGGTGAAGCTTTCTTT
J gene: TRBJ1-1
D gene: NA
clone size: NA
V gene: TRBV6-4

CDR3 protein: CASSVRGGFTEAFF
CDR3 DNA: TGTGCCAGCAGCGTTCGAGGGGGGTTTACTGAAGCTTTCTTT
J gene: TRBJ1-1
D gene: NA
clone size: NA
V gene: TRBV11-1

CDR3 protein: CASSLNSAGTGNTDTQYF
CDR3 DNA: TGTGCCAGCTCCCTAAACTCCGCCGGGACAGGGAACACAGATACGCAGTATTTT
J gene: TRBJ2-3
D gene: TRBD1
clone size: NA
V gene: TRBV18

CDR3 protein: CAWSVGSGKRGGGETQYF
CDR3 DNA: TGTGCCTGGAGTGTAGGGAGTGGGAAGCGGGGGGGCGGCGAGACCCAGTACTTC
J gene: TRBJ2-5
D gene: TRBD2
clone size: NA
V gene: TRBV30

CDR3 protein: CASSLGARGTLDTQYF
CDR3 DNA: TGCGCCAGCAGCTTGGGGGCCAGGGGGACTTTGGATACGCAGTATTTT
J gene: TRBJ2-3
D gene: NA
clone size: NA
V gene: TRBV5-1

CDR3 protein: CASSQDLTGIYGYTF
CDR3 DNA: TGTGCCAGCAGCCAAGATCTGACAGGCATCTATGGCTACACCTTC
J gene: TRBJ1-2
D gene: NA
clone size: NA
V gene: TRBV3-1/TRBV3-2

CDR3 protein: CASSESQRGPGTGELFF
CDR3 DNA: TGCGCCAGCAGTGAGAGCCAGCGGGGGCCGGGCACCGGGGAGCTGTTTTTT
J gene: TRBJ2-2
D gene: TRBD2
clone size: NA
V gene: TRBV10-1

CDR3 protein: CATRHGSQPQHF
CDR3 DNA: TGTGCCACCAGGCACGGGAGTCAGCCCCAGCATTTT
J gene: TRBJ1-5
D gene: NA
clone size: NA
V gene: TRBV6-5

CDR3 protein: CASSPRGGKLFF
CDR3 DNA: TGTGCCAGCTCACCCCGGGGGGGAAAACTGTTTTTT
J gene: TRBJ1-4
D gene: NA
clone size: NA
V gene: TRBV18

CDR3 protein: CATSQLPGEEQYF
CDR3 DNA: TGTGCCACCAGCCAACTACCAGGGGAAGAGCAGTACTTC
J gene: TRBJ2-7
D gene: NA
clone size: NA
V gene: TRBV15

CDR3 protein: CAWSVRGQGRKPQHF
CDR3 DNA: TGTGCCTGGAGTGTACGAGGACAGGGAAGGAAGCCCCAGCATTTT
J gene: TRBJ1-5
D gene: TRBD1
clone size: NA
V gene: TRBV30

CDR3 protein: CASMPTGNYGYTF
CDR3 DNA: TGTGCCAGCATGCCGACAGGCAACTATGGCTACACCTTC
J gene: TRBJ1-2
D gene: NA
clone size: NA
V gene: TRBV27

CDR3 protein: CASSYSRTSGEKLFF
CDR3 DNA: TGTGCCAGCAGTTACTCGAGGACCTCCGGGGAAAAACTGTTTTTT
J gene: TRBJ1-4
D gene: NA
clone size: once
V gene: TRBV6-5

CDR3 protein: CASSPTTGRPGYTF
CDR3 DNA: TGTGCCAGCAGCCCGACGACAGGGAGGCCTGGCTACACCTTC
J gene: TRBJ1-2
D gene: TRBD1
clone size: NA
V gene: TRBV7-2

CDR3 protein: CASSQDRAGWDSPLHF
CDR3 DNA: TGCGCCAGCAGCCAAGATAGGGCAGGGTGGGATTCACCCCTCCACTTT
J gene: TRBJ1-6
D gene: NA
clone size: NA
V gene: TRBV4-3